The 2 T cell receptor beta chains presented below share a single source sample, sequenced in a study of blood T cell repertoires in COVID-19. Libraries were prepared by immunoSEQ multiplex PCR; TCRdb keeps only in-frame clonotypes and omits some of them. The data contain 100,000 to 150,000 clones, 75% to 90% of them seen just once; the ten biggest clones take up roughly a sixth. Sequencing was carried out using peripheral blood. These receptors were collected from a man between 50 and 59 years old with active or convalescent COVID-19.

This rearrangement joins TRBV25-1 to TRBJ2-3; 9 nucleotides align to TRBD2. J was trimmed by 4 bases and V by 8 bases; bases with no gene match: 10. The germline gives CDR1 MGHDK, CDR2 SYGVNS. The CDR3 consists of 15 residues. The CDR3, as DNA: TGTGCCAGCGTCGGGACTGGCGGGAGGGCAGATACGCAGTATTTT. This translates into CASVGTGGRADTQYF.

The V and J genes are TRBV5-1 and TRBJ1-2, with a tentative D call TRBD1 (6 bases). The germline V gene has CDR1 SGHRS and CDR2 YFSETQ. Trimming took off 3 bases at V and 7 bases at J, with 16 bases between the two ends. The length of the CDR3 is 14 residues. The CDR3 sequence is CASSSGTGQSGYTF. CDR3 bases: TGCGCCAGCAGCTCGGGAACCGGACAGTCTGGCTACACCTTC.